These 26 T cell receptor beta chains were all obtained from the same sample, sequenced in a study of OX40 agonist ivuxolimab in advanced cancers. Profiled with immunoSEQ multiplex PCR; TCRdb holds only in-frame clones, not every one. The profile shows 55,000 to 65,000 clones, about 89% of them singletons. The sequencing used CD4+ or CD8+ T cells sorted from blood, collected in a trial of the OX40 agonist ivuxolimab. The receptors were gathered from an adult with an advanced solid tumor such as melanoma, head and neck, liver or kidney cancer.

The chain links TRBV27 to TRBJ1-5; D ambiguous. V lost 3 bases and J 3 bases, leaving 6 bases between the germline ends. CDR3 length equals 13 residues. Germline CDR1 and CDR2: MNHEY and SMNVEV (reference sequence). The CDR3 region is CASSLVYNQPQHF. In DNA form, the CDR3 reads TGTGCCAGCAGTTTGGTCTACAATCAGCCCCAGCATTTT.

The chain joins TRBV9 to TRBJ1-2; possible D gene TRBD1, 5 bases. The germline V gene has CDR1 SGDLS and CDR2 YYNGEE. This CDR3 comprises 14 residues. V was clipped by 0 bases and J by 3 bases, with 9 bases between them. The CDR3 DNA is TGTGCCAGCAGCGTAGGGTGGGGGGACTATGGCTACACCTTC. Translated, it gives CASSVGWGDYGYTF.

The count of this clone is one. V usage is TRBV7-2 and J usage is TRBJ1-2; the D is unclear. The germline V gene has CDR1 SGHTA and CDR2 FQGNSA. The CDR3 loop spans 13 amino acids. V dropped 3 bases and J dropped 8 bases, with 13 bases sitting between them. CDR3 residues: CASSLRLAAGYTF. In DNA form, the CDR3 reads TGTGCCAGCAGCTTGAGATTGGCGGCGGGCTACACCTTC.

The chain links TRBV6-1 to TRBJ2-5; D is possibly TRBD1 (5 bases). This CDR3 region has 14 residues. CDR1 and CDR2 from the germline V gene are MNHNS and SASEGT. Trimming stripped 6 bases from V and 1 base from J, with 12 bases between. CDR3 amino acids: CASRLSGAQETQYF. As DNA, the CDR3 is TGTGCCAGCAGATTGTCTGGGGCCCAAGAGACCCAGTACTTC.

The chain combines TRBV30 with TRBJ1-2; 7 nucleotides line up with TRBD1. V trimming: 6 bases; J trimming: 3 bases; junction bases outside the gene matches: 13. This CDR3 comprises 15 residues. The germline CDR1 and CDR2 sequences are GTSNPN and SVGIG (reference sequence). This CDR3 is CACPLEGAGDYGYTF. CDR3 nucleotides: TGTGCCTGTCCTTTAGAGGGGGCTGGCGACTATGGCTACACCTTC.

V and J are TRBV5-8 and TRBJ1-4; no firm D call. In germline, CDR1 is SGHTS, CDR2 YDEGEE. Trimming left V 1 base short and J 8 bases short, with 12 bases between. The CDR3 loop spans 14 amino acids. The CDR3 region is CASSLRLTGEKLFF. The CDR3 nucleotides read TGTGCCAGCAGCTTGAGGTTAACGGGAGAAAAACTGTTTTTT.

The chain links TRBV4-2 to TRBJ2-1; 10 bases fit TRBD2. Per germline, CDR1 LGHNA and CDR2 YNFKEQ. Trimming removed 0 bases from V and 7 bases from J; junction bases left unmatched: 9. The CDR3 is made up of 17 amino acids. The CDR3: CASSQDGSSGGGNEQFF. The CDR3 DNA follows: TGTGCCAGCAGCCAAGATGGATCCAGCGGGGGGGGGAATGAGCAGTTCTTC.

The CDR3, as DNA: TGTGCCAGCAGCTTAGGTCGGGGGGGACCATTTCGTTTTCCCCTCCACTTT. Translation: CASSLGRGGPFRFPLHF. The J gene is TRBJ1-6, the V gene TRBV11-2; possible D gene TRBD1, 5 bases. The CDR3 covers 17 residues. V lost 1 base to trimming and J lost 13 bases, with 23 bases between them. In germline, CDR1 is SGHAT, CDR2 FQNNGV.

A few counts support this clone. This chain connects TRBV5-1 to TRBJ2-5; no clear D. Germline CDR1 and CDR2: SGHRS and YFSETQ. This CDR3 spans 13 amino acids. Between the trimmed V and J ends, which lost 2 bases and 2 bases, there was a span of 7 bases. CDR3 sequence: CASSFPEQETQYF. CDR3 DNA: TGCGCCAGCAGCTTCCCAGAACAAGAGACCCAGTACTTC.

The rearrangement joins TRBV6-1 to TRBJ2-5; D gene unclear. V lost 4 bases, J lost 0 bases, and 9 bases lay in between. Germline V lookup: CDR1 MNHNS, CDR2 SASEGT. The CDR3 has 14 residues. CDR3 in amino acids: CASSGTVYQETQYF. CDR3 DNA: TGTGCCAGCAGTGGGACCGTGTACCAAGAGACCCAGTACTTC.

This rearrangement joins TRBV5-1 to TRBJ2-2, with 7 bases fitting TRBD1. The ends lost 1 base at V and 1 base at J; junction bases unmatched: 4. The length of the CDR3 is 16 residues. Germline CDR1 reads SGHRS; CDR2 reads YFSETQ. CDR3 sequence: CASSLFWTGNTGELFF. In DNA form, the CDR3 reads TGCGCCAGCAGCTTGTTTTGGACAGGGAACACCGGGGAGCTGTTTTTT.

This clone was counted between two and nine times. The gene calls are TRBV2 and TRBJ2-7; the match to TRBD1 covers 9 bases. CDR3 size: 13 residues. V lost 9 bases and J lost 4; bases outside the gene matches: 7. Per the germline V gene, CDR1 is SNHLY and CDR2 is FYNNEI. The CDR3 region has the DNA TGTGCCAGGGGACAGGGAGGGGGGTACGAGCAGTACTTC. It yields the protein CARGQGGGYEQYF.

This clone has just a few counts. This rearrangement joins TRBV25-1 to TRBJ1-1; 8 nucleotides align to TRBD1. V lost 1 base to trimming and J lost 3 bases; unmatched junction nucleotides: 4. The CDR3 is made up of 15 amino acids. The germline V gene has CDR1 MGHDK and CDR2 SYGVNS. The CDR3 sequence: CASSESEQGDTEAFF. CDR3 nucleotides: TGTGCCAGCAGTGAATCGGAACAGGGGGACACTGAAGCTTTCTTT.

This clone has a handful of counts. V and J are TRBV10-1 and TRBJ2-6; no clear D. The CDR3 is made up of 15 amino acids. V dropped 5 bases and J dropped 0 bases, with 8 bases sitting between them. From germline, CDR1 is WNHNN and CDR2 SYGVQD (reference sequence). The CDR3 loop is CASSTPYSGANVLTF. CDR3 bases: TGCGCCAGCAGTACTCCCTACTCTGGGGCCAACGTCCTGACTTTC.

This clone appeared a single time. The chain carries TRBV6-5 and TRBJ1-6, with D maybe TRBD1 (5 bases). CDR3 length: 15 residues. CDR1 is MNHEY, CDR2 SVGAGI, per germline. Trimming shortened V by 2 bases and J by 7 bases, and 12 bases separated the two germline ends. CDR3 amino acids: CASSYVGRENSPLHF. DNA of the CDR3: TGTGCCAGCAGTTACGTTGGCAGGGAGAATTCACCCCTCCACTTT.

CDR3 region: CASTLFGGLKAFF. CDR3 sequence (DNA): TGTGCCAGCACCCTATTTGGGGGCTTGAAAGCTTTCTTT. The gene calls are TRBV5-5 and TRBJ1-1; D perhaps matches TRBD1 (6 bases). V lost 6 bases and J 9 bases, leaving 18 bases between the germline ends. This CDR3 region has 13 residues. Germline V gene sequence: CDR1 SGHKS, CDR2 YYEKEE (reference sequence).

CDR3 DNA sequence: TGTGCCAGTAGTATTCTGCCAGAAAACGAAAAACTGTTTTTT. Translated: CASSILPENEKLFF. This chain connects TRBV19 to TRBJ1-4, with D uncertain. The CDR3 consists of 14 residues. V was cut by 3 bases and J by 8 bases, with 13 bases left in between. Germline CDR1 LNHDA, CDR2 SQIVND (reference sequence).

The chain links TRBV19 to TRBJ1-5; 10 bases fit TRBD1. The CDR3 contains 15 residues. Trimming removed 3 bases from V and 5 bases from J; junction bases left unmatched: 4. Germline V gives CDR1 LNHDA, CDR2 SQIVND (reference sequence). CDR3 in amino acids: CASSIRTGGDQPQHF. In nucleotides, the CDR3 is TGTGCCAGTAGTATCCGGACAGGGGGTGATCAGCCCCAGCATTTT. The complete variable domain, with remaining parts taken from reference TRBV19 and TRBJ1-5, reads DGGITQSPKYLFRKEGQNVTLSCEQNLNHDAMYWYRQDPGQGLRLIYYSQIVNDFQKGDIAEGYSVSREKKESFPLTVTSAQKNPTAFYLCASSIRTGGDQPQHFGDGTRLSIL.

Here the CDR3 DNA reads TGTGCCAGCAGTTTGCACTTTAGCTCCTACGAGCAGTACTTC. Residues: CASSLHFSSYEQYF. The V gene is TRBV28, the J gene TRBJ2-7; D is unclear. Germline V lookup: CDR1 MDHEN, CDR2 SYDVKM. There are 14 residues in the CDR3. V lost 3 bases to trimming and J lost 0 bases, with 9 bases between them.

V gene TRBV19 combines with J gene TRBJ2-5; D uncertain. V was cut by 4 bases and J by 0 bases, with 9 bases left in between. Germline CDR1 LNHDA, CDR2 SQIVND (reference sequence). The CDR3 runs 14 residues. CDR3 residues: CASSRSVDQETQYF. CDR3 nucleotide sequence: TGTGCCAGTAGTAGAAGTGTGGACCAAGAGACCCAGTACTTC.

This chain uses TRBV7-8 with TRBJ2-3; no definite D call. The V end lost 1 base, the J end lost 11 bases, and 13 bases lay between the germline ends. The CDR3 loop spans 13 amino acids. CDR1 SGHVS and CDR2 FQNEAQ come from the germline V gene. The CDR3 reads CASSLGPLGVQYF. CDR3 sequence (DNA): TGTGCCAGCAGCTTAGGACCCCTTGGGGTGCAGTATTTT.

V is TRBV6-1 and J is TRBJ2-5; possible D gene TRBD2, 5 bases. V was shortened by 7 bases and J by 3 bases, with 9 bases between the two germline ends. There are 12 residues in the CDR3. Germline values: CDR1 MNHNS, CDR2 SASEGT. CDR3 residues: CASNRLKETQYF. DNA for the CDR3: TGTGCCAGCAACCGACTAAAAGAGACCCAGTACTTC.

The J gene is TRBJ2-2, the V gene TRBV11-3; D is unclear. V was trimmed by 5 bases and J by 10 bases, leaving 14 bases between them. The CDR3 spans 13 residues. Per the germline V gene, CDR1 is SGHNT and CDR2 is YENEEA. The CDR3 DNA is TGTGCCAGCAGCCTTACCCGACTTGCGGAGCTGTTTTTT. This codes for CASSLTRLAELFF.

This clone showed up just once. This chain joins TRBV7-9 and TRBJ2-3; possible D gene TRBD2, 6 bases. This CDR3 contains 16 residues. V gave up 1 base and J gave up 1 base, with 12 bases separating them. Germline assignment: CDR1 SEHNR and CDR2 FQNEAQ (reference sequence). As DNA, the CDR3 is TGTGCCAGCAGCTTAGGGAGGGACCGCGGCACAGATACGCAGTATTTT. Amino acid sequence: CASSLGRDRGTDTQYF.

The V gene is TRBV28, the J gene TRBJ2-5; 12 bases map to TRBD2. Germline CDR1 and CDR2: MDHEN and SYDVKM. The J segment lost 0 bases and the V segment lost 5 bases, leaving 7 bases of the junction unmatched. The CDR3 sequence is 17 residues long. The CDR3 loop reads CASSGGLAGVYQETQYF. For the CDR3, the DNA is TGTGCCAGCAGTGGGGGACTAGCGGGTGTGTACCAAGAGACCCAGTACTTC. The full variable domain, completed using reference TRBV28 and TRBJ2-5, is DVKVTQSSRYLVKRTGEKVFLECVQDMDHENMFWYRQDPGLGLRLIYFSYDVKMKEKGDIPEGYSVSREKKERFSLILESASTNQTSMYLCASSGGLAGVYQETQYFGPGTRLLVL.

The rearrangement links TRBV30 to TRBJ2-3; 12 bases line up with TRBD2. Germline CDR1 and CDR2: GTSNPN and SVGIG (reference sequence). The CDR3 sequence is 15 residues long. The junction had 5 bases not matched to a gene; V was cut back by 3 bases and J by 4 bases. The CDR3 region is CAWRGGLAGPDTQYF. The CDR3 bases are TGTGCCTGGAGGGGGGGACTAGCGGGCCCAGATACGCAGTATTTT.